Included here is one TCR beta chain sequence, with context. For CDR3 and TCR beta VDJ profiling, genomic DNA was the template used. From the reads, TCRdb called clonotypes with MiXCR, one entry per CDR3 protein. This sample yields fewer than 250,000 distinct CDR3 sequences, of which less than 65% are seen a single time; roughly 15% belongs to the top ten. This entry comes from a study of CD8+CD57+ T cells in acquired aplastic anemia. This CDR3 contains 18 residues. Germline V gene lookup returns CDR1 LNHNV and CDR2 YYDKDF (reference sequence). V lost 0 bases, J lost 4 bases, and 12 bases stayed unmatched.

Sample: sorted CD4+, CD8+, or CD8+CD57+ T cells (not recorded which) from PBMCs. This clonotype originated in a human donor in good health, serving as a control. The chain couples TRBV15 to TRBJ2-3, with 8 bases aligning to TRBD2. Written as DNA, the CDR3 is TGTGCCACCAGCAGAGATCCTACACGGGGGGGAGGGGCAGATACGCAGTATTTT. Residues: CATSRDPTRGGGADTQYF. The complete variable domain, with remaining parts taken from reference TRBV15 and TRBJ2-3, reads DAMVIQNPRYQVTQFGKPVTLSCSQTLNHNVMYWYQQKSSQAPKLLFHYYDKDFNNEADTPDNFQSRRPNTSFCFLDIRSPGLGDTAMYLCATSRDPTRGGGADTQYFGPGTRLTVL.